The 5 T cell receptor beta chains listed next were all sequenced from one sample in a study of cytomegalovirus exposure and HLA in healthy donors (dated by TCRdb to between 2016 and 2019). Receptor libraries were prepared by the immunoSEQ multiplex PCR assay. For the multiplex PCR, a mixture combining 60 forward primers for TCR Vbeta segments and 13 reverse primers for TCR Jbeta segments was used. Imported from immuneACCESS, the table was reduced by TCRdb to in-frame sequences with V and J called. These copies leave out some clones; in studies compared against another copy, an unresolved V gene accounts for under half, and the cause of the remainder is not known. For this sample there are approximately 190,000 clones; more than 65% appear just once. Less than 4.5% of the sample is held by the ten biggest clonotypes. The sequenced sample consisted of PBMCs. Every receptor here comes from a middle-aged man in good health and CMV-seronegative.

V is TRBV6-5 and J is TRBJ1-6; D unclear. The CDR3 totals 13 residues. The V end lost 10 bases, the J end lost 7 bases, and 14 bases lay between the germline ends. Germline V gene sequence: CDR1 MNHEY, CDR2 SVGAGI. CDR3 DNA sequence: TGTGCCACTTCCGGCACAGACAATTCACCCCTCCACTTT. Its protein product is CATSGTDNSPLHF.

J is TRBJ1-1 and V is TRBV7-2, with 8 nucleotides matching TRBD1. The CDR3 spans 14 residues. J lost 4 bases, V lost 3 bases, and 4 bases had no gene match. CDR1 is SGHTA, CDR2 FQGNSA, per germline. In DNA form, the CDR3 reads TGTGCCAGCAGCTTCGGACAGGGTCTCACTGAAGCTTTCTTT. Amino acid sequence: CASSFGQGLTEAFF.

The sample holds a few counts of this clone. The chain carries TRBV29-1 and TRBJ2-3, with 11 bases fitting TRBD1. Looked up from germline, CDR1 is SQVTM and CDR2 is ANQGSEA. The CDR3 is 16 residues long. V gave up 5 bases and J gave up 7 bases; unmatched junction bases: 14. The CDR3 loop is CSVIPARTGGLNTQYF. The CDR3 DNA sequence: TGCAGCGTTATTCCCGCCAGGACAGGGGGCCTGAATACGCAGTATTTT.

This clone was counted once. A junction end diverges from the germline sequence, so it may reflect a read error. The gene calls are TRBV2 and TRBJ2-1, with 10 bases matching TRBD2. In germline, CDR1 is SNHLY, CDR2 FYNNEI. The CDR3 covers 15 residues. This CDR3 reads CASTERSGGAFEQFF. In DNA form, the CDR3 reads TGTGCCAGCACTGAACGGAGCGGGGGGGCGTTTGAGCAGTTCTTC.

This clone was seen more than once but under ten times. DNA of the CDR3: TGTGCCAGCTCACTCGAGAGAAAAGAGACCCAGTACTTC. Translating it yields CASSLERKETQYF. The chain links TRBV18 to TRBJ2-5; D remains ambiguous. The CDR3 spans 13 residues. The V end lost 4 bases, the J end lost 3 bases, and 9 bases lay between the germline ends. CDR1 and CDR2 from the germline V gene are KGHSH and LQKENI.